One sample yielded the 18 T cell receptor beta chains listed below, sequenced in a study of tumor-infiltrating lymphocytes in primary liver carcinoma. Between roughly 20 and 33 mg of unsorted bulk tissue served as the source from which RNA and DNA were co-extracted. Starting from approximately 470 ng of total RNA, TCR beta cDNA was produced with a primer in the constant region. Three nested multiplex PCR rounds of slightly modified ARM-PCR generated TCR beta libraries. A C-beta reverse primer was combined with TRBV1-TRBV30 forward primers in the first two PCR rounds, and each round had approximately 9 cycles. TCRdb redid the calling of the multiplex PCR reads with MiXCR, one entry per CDR3 protein. The data contain 100,000 to 150,000 distinct CDR3 sequences, 64% of them seen just once; the ten biggest clones take up around 8.2%. The sample comprised liver tumor tissue from sampling region 3. Subset meaning: tumor region T3, left-lateral pole. All receptors derive from a woman in her sixties with primary liver carcinoma and hepatitis B virus infection.

Ten or more counts support this clonotype. The gene calls are TRBV5-5 and TRBJ2-2; 8 bases match TRBD2. The CDR3 is 15 amino acids. Germline CDR1 SGHKS, CDR2 YYEKEE (reference sequence). Germline trimming cut 4 bases from V and 1 base from J; bases unmatched to any gene: 3. CDR3 loop: CASSPGGGNTGELFF. Here the CDR3 DNA reads TGTGCCAGCAGCCCCGGGGGGGGGAACACCGGGGAGCTGTTTTTT.

As concerns this clonotype: As the CDR3 is not closed by the conserved phenylalanine or tryptophan, this likely results from a read error. The CDR3: CASSPGTGRGGGNEQFS. DNA for the CDR3: TGTGCCAGCAGCCCAGGGACCGGGAGGGGAGGGGGAAATGAGCAGTTCTCC. The chain carries TRBV11-2 and TRBJ2-1, with TRBD2 matching 8 bases. The J segment lost 7 bases and the V segment lost 5 bases, leaving 16 bases of the junction unmatched. Germline CDR1 is SGHAT and CDR2 is FQNNGV. CDR3 size: 17 residues.

This clonotype was seen only a few times. The germline gene is not matched at one end of the junction; a read error may be the cause. The chain carries TRBV13 and TRBJ1-6; D gene uncertain. From germline, CDR1 is PRHDT and CDR2 FYEKMQ (reference sequence). The CDR3 length is 15 residues. The CDR3 protein is CASSLDRRYNSPLHF. The CDR3 DNA reads TGTGCCAGCAGCTTAGATCGAAGGTATAATTCACCCCTTCACTTT.

V is TRBV12-3 or TRBV12-4 and J is TRBJ2-5, with TRBD1 matching 9 bases. The CDR3 is made up of 15 amino acids. The ends lost 6 bases at V and 10 bases at J; junction bases unmatched: 15. CDR3 protein: CASSYRQGGGEVQYF. In DNA, the CDR3 is TGTGCCAGCAGCTATAGACAGGGGGGAGGTGAGGTCCAGTACTTC.

This clonotype came up once. Just one base apart from a much larger clone, this may be a read error. V gene TRBV5-5 combines with J gene TRBJ2-5; 8 positions match TRBD1. The CDR3 has 14 residues. V lost 6 bases, J lost 5 bases, and 9 bases stayed unmatched. Per germline, CDR1 SGHKS and CDR2 YYEKEE (reference sequence). CDR3 DNA sequence: TGTGCCAGCATCTACAGGGGGTCGGGGGAGACCCAGTACTTC. It yields the protein CASIYRGSGETQYF. The full variable domain, completed using reference TRBV5-5 and TRBJ2-5, is DAGVTQSPTHLIKTRGQQVTLRCSPISGHKSVSWYQQVLGQGPQFIFQYYEKEERGRGNFPDRFSARQFPNYSSELNVNALLLGDSALYLCASIYRGSGETQYFGPGTRLLVL.

A note on this clonotype: Because it lacks the conserved phenylalanine or tryptophan at the end, this CDR3 is likely a read error. The rearrangement links TRBV11-2 to TRBJ2-3; maybe TRBD1 (5 bases). V lost 1 base to trimming and J lost 6 bases, with 14 bases between them. The CDR3 is made up of 15 amino acids. Germline V lookup: CDR1 SGHAT, CDR2 FQNNGV. The DNA of the CDR3 is TGTGCCAGCAGCTTAGGCCCTGGGGCACCGGATACGCAGTATTTA. Protein product: CASSLGPGAPDTQYL.

This chain links TRBV11-2 with TRBJ2-7, with 14 bases aligning to TRBD2. The germline CDR1 and CDR2 sequences are SGHAT and FQNNGV. This CDR3 is built from 20 residues. J gave up 2 bases and V 5 bases, and 17 bases lay outside the gene matches. The CDR3 is CASSAISRLAGGQEPYEQYF. DNA of the CDR3: TGTGCCAGCAGCGCCATTTCGCGACTAGCGGGAGGGCAGGAACCCTACGAGCAGTACTTC. The full variable domain, its missing parts supplied by reference TRBV11-2 and TRBJ2-7, is EAGVAQSPRYKIIEKRQSVAFWCNPISGHATLYWYQQILGQGPKLLIQFQNNGVVDDSQLPKDRFSAERLKGVDSTLKIQPAKLEDSAVYLCASSAISRLAGGQEPYEQYFGPGTRLTVT.

This clonotype was picked up one time. This chain connects TRBV27 to TRBJ2-1, with TRBD2 identical over 11 bases. Germline CDR1 is MNHEY and CDR2 is SMNVEV (reference sequence). The CDR3 has 17 residues. V shed 5 bases, J shed 8 bases, and the junction held 14 bases outside the gene matches. The CDR3 nucleotides read TGTGCCAGCAGTCCTCAGGGGATAGCGGGAGGGTTCCATGAGCAGTTCTTC. Translated, it gives CASSPQGIAGGFHEQFF.

As to this clonotype: A much larger clone differs by one base, so this may be a read error. The gene calls are TRBV12-3 or TRBV12-4 and TRBJ2-1; 7 bases map to TRBD1. The CDR3 is made up of 14 amino acids. J lost 7 bases, V lost 7 bases, and 10 bases had no gene match. The CDR3 loop is CASTFRNRGNEQFF. The CDR3 DNA follows: TGTGCCAGCACTTTCCGGAACAGGGGAAATGAGCAGTTCTTC.

This chain connects TRBV14 to TRBJ1-5; D remains ambiguous. The germline V gene encodes CDR1 SGHDN and CDR2 FVKESK. This CDR3 contains 13 residues. V was shortened by 1 base and J by 13 bases, with 14 bases between the two germline ends. For the CDR3, the DNA is TGTGCCAGCAGCCAAGGCAGCAGAGCCCGGCAGCATTTT. It encodes CASSQGSRARQHF.

This clonotype was detected a few times. A much more abundant neighbour one base away suggests this may be a read error. V is TRBV29-1 and J is TRBJ2-3, with 12 bases that match TRBD2. The CDR3 runs 15 residues. With 4 bases clipped from V and 4 bases from J, the junction kept 6 bases outside the gene matches. Germline V gene data show CDR1 as SQVTM and CDR2 as ANQGSEA. CDR3 in DNA: TGCAGCGTTGTTGGACTAGCGGGAACTGCAGATACGCAGTATTTT. Translated, it gives CSVVGLAGTADTQYF.

Turning to this clonotype: One junction end does not reproduce the germline sequence, and a read error may be involved. This chain joins TRBV11-2 and TRBJ1-2; no firm D call. There are 13 residues in the CDR3. CDR1 SGHAT and CDR2 FQNNGV come from the germline V gene. CDR3: CASSSGMEYGYAF. CDR3 coding DNA: TGTGCCAGCAGCTCCGGGATGGAATATGGCTACGCCTTC.

On this clonotype itself: A read error may account for a junction end that differs from germline. This chain links TRBV12-3 or TRBV12-4 with TRBJ2-1; a weak D match, TRBD1 (6 bases). The CDR3 runs to 13 residues. The CDR3 reads CTSSLAQDRGQFF. CDR3 nucleotide sequence: TGTACCAGCAGTTTGGCCCAGGACAGAGGGCAGTTCTTC.

This clonotype has a count of ten or more. The chain combines TRBV5-1 with TRBJ2-7; TRBD1 agrees at 8 bases. The CDR3 covers 16 residues. The germline CDR1 and CDR2 sequences are SGHRS and YFSETQ. Trimming removed 5 bases from V and 3 bases from J; junction bases left unmatched: 13. The CDR3, as DNA: TGCGCCAGCAGACCCATGAGGGGACAGGTATTCTACGAGCAGTACTTC. Translation: CASRPMRGQVFYEQYF.

Comments on this clonotype: A clone one base away is much larger, so this may be a read error. The V call is TRBV10-3, the J call TRBJ1-1; D ambiguous. Germline assignment: CDR1 ENHRY and CDR2 SYGVKD. The CDR3 loop spans 14 amino acids. V gave up 10 bases and J gave up 1 base, with 16 bases separating them. CDR3 coding DNA: TGTGCCACCGTTATGTCGACTGCGAACACTGAAGCTTTCTTT. Its protein is CATVMSTANTEAFF.

This clonotype was observed at least ten times. The gene calls are TRBV10-3 and TRBJ2-1; no clear D. The CDR3 is 13 residues long. Between the trimmed V and J ends, which lost 7 bases and 0 bases, there was a span of 7 bases. Germline values: CDR1 ENHRY, CDR2 SYGVKD. CDR3 nucleotide sequence: TGTGCCATCACGGAAAGCTCCTACAATGAGCAGTTCTTC. Its translation is CAITESSYNEQFF.

This clonotype was detected only once. The chain has TRBV7-9 and TRBJ2-1; TRBD2 aligns across 8 bases. V gave up 4 bases and J gave up 7 bases; unmatched junction bases: 21. The germline CDR1 and CDR2 sequences are SEHNR and FQNEAQ (reference sequence). The CDR3 has 19 amino acids. CDR3 sequence: CASSYGTRGRKLAPNEQFF. The CDR3 DNA is TGTGCCAGCAGCTACGGGACTAGGGGGAGGAAATTGGCCCCAAATGAGCAGTTCTTC.

The V and J genes are TRBV5-1 and TRBJ2-5; D remains ambiguous. Germline-derived CDR1 and CDR2 are SGHRS and YFSETQ. V was trimmed by 2 bases and J by 1 base, leaving 12 bases between them. The CDR3 length is 15 residues. CDR3 protein: CASSFINPTQETQYF. In DNA form, the CDR3 reads TGCGCCAGCAGCTTTATAAATCCGACCCAAGAGACCCAGTACTTC.